Below, one T cell receptor (beta chain) is given with its context. This CDR3 comprises 14 residues. The trim removed 1 base at V and 4 bases at J, leaving 2 bases unmatched. Germline values: CDR1 SGHTA, CDR2 FQGNSA. Samples were taken at baseline and on day 1 of cycles 4 and 7. This record belongs to a study of OX40 agonist ivuxolimab in advanced cancers. Some clones are missing from TCRdb's copy, which holds only in-frame ones; the method was immunoSEQ multiplex PCR. The data contain about 5,600 clones, about 71% of them singletons. The chain links TRBV7-2 to TRBJ1-1; 8 bases match TRBD1. The specimen was CD4+ or CD8+ T cells sorted from blood, collected in a trial of the OX40 agonist ivuxolimab. The receptor's source is an adult with an advanced solid tumor such as melanoma, head and neck, liver or kidney cancer. The CDR3 DNA follows: TGTGCCAGCAGCTTAGGGACAGGGAGCACTGAAGCTTTCTTT. Its protein product is CASSLGTGSTEAFF.